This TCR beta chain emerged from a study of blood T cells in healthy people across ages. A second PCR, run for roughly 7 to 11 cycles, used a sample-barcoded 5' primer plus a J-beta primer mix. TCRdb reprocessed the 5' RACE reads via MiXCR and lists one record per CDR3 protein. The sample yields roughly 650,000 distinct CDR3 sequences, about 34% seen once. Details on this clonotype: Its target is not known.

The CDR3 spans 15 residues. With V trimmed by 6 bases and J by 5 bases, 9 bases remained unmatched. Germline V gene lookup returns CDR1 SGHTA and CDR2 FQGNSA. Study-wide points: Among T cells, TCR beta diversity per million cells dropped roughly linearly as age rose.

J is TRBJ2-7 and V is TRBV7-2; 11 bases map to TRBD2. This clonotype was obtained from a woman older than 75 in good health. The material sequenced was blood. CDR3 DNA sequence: TGTGCCAGCAGTCTTAGCGGGAGGGCCAACCACGAGCAGTACTTC. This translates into CASSLSGRANHEQYF.